These T cell receptor beta chains were read from a single sample in a study of shared clonotypes between healthy human individuals. Assay: immunoSEQ multiplex PCR; the TCRdb copy retains only in-frame clones and omits some. The sample carries more than 400,000 clones, almost 97% recorded once. What was sequenced was naive CD4+ T cells sorted from blood. Receptors originate from a woman aged 30 to 39 in good health. CDR3s include the opening cysteine and the closing phenylalanine or tryptophan. A D gene is named only where the DNA matches it firmly.

CDR3 length: 17
D gene: TRBD1
V gene: TRBV5-1
J gene: TRBJ2-2
CDR3 DNA: TGCGCCAGCAGCCCCCTGACAGGGATCAGTCTGGCCGGGGAGCTGTTTTTT
CDR3 protein: CASSPLTGISLAGELFF

CDR3 length: 15
D gene: TRBD1
V gene: TRBV11-1
J gene: TRBJ2-7
CDR3 DNA: TGTGCCAGCAGTCCTAAGGGACAGGGAAAATACGAGCAGTACTTC
CDR3 protein: CASSPKGQGKYEQYF

CDR3 length: 16
D gene: TRBD2
V gene: TRBV28
J gene: TRBJ2-3
CDR3 DNA: TGTGCCAGCAGCCCCGGGGGACTAGCGGGAGAAATGGCGCAGTATTTT
CDR3 protein: CASSPGGLAGEMAQYF

CDR3 length: 11
D gene: -
V gene: TRBV28
J gene: TRBJ2-7
CDR3 DNA: TGTGCCAGCAGTTCTCCCTACGAGCAGTACTTC
CDR3 protein: CASSSPYEQYF

CDR3 length: 14
D gene: TRBD1
V gene: TRBV5-1
J gene: TRBJ1-1
CDR3 DNA: TGCGCCAGCAGCTTGGACAGGGGGAACACTGAAGCTTTCTTT
CDR3 protein: CASSLDRGNTEAFF

CDR3 length: 12
D gene: -
V gene: TRBV10-1
J gene: TRBJ2-1
CDR3 DNA: TGCGCCAGCAGTGAGAACGACAATGAGCAGTTCTTC
CDR3 protein: CASSENDNEQFF

CDR3 length: 14
D gene: -
V gene: TRBV2
J gene: TRBJ1-1
CDR3 DNA: TGTGCCAGCAGTTTGAATTTGGGAGACGCTGAAGCTTTCTTT
CDR3 protein: CASSLNLGDAEAFF

CDR3 length: 14
D gene: -
V gene: TRBV5-1
J gene: TRBJ2-5
CDR3 DNA: TGCGCCAGCAGCACGAACGGGGGCCAAGAGACCCAGTACTTC
CDR3 protein: CASSTNGGQETQYF

CDR3 length: 17
D gene: TRBD2
V gene: TRBV7-6
J gene: TRBJ2-7
CDR3 DNA: TGTGCCAGCAGCTTGGGTAGCGGGAGTATACAAGTCTACGAGCAGTACTTC
CDR3 protein: CASSLGSGSIQVYEQYF

CDR3 length: 16
D gene: -
V gene: TRBV7-2
J gene: TRBJ2-6
CDR3 DNA: TGTGCCAGCAGCTTAGTTGCGGACCCTGGGGCCAACGTCCTGACTTTC
CDR3 protein: CASSLVADPGANVLTF

CDR3 length: 13
D gene: -
V gene: TRBV4-1
J gene: TRBJ2-3
CDR3 DNA: TGCGCCAGCAGCCCCCTTGGCCCAGATACGCAGTATTTT
CDR3 protein: CASSPLGPDTQYF

CDR3 length: 19
D gene: -
V gene: TRBV4-1
J gene: TRBJ2-4
CDR3 DNA: TGCGCCAGCAGCCAAGATCCAGGGAGGTCGCTCGGAGCCAAAAACATTCAGTACTTC
CDR3 protein: CASSQDPGRSLGAKNIQYF

CDR3 length: 15
D gene: TRBD1
V gene: TRBV28
J gene: TRBJ1-5
CDR3 DNA: TGTGCCAGCAGTTTGAAGGGGGCATTCAATCAGCCCCAGCATTTT
CDR3 protein: CASSLKGAFNQPQHF

CDR3 length: 16
D gene: -
V gene: TRBV5-1
J gene: TRBJ2-7
CDR3 DNA: TGCGCCAGCAGCCCCCTTGGGCGGGGAGAATTCTACGAGCAGTACTTC
CDR3 protein: CASSPLGRGEFYEQYF

CDR3 length: 14
D gene: -
V gene: TRBV7-2
J gene: TRBJ1-1
CDR3 DNA: TGTGCCAGCAGCTTAGCTAGGACAGCCACTGAAGCTTTCTTT
CDR3 protein: CASSLARTATEAFF

CDR3 length: 15
D gene: -
V gene: TRBV7-9
J gene: TRBJ2-1
CDR3 DNA: TGTGCCAGCAGCTTAGGGTCTTCCTTGTACAATGAGCAGTTCTTC
CDR3 protein: CASSLGSSLYNEQFF

CDR3 length: 15
D gene: -
V gene: TRBV28
J gene: TRBJ1-2
CDR3 DNA: TGTGCCAGCAGCAACCAGGGGCGAGGGAACTATGGCTACACCTTC
CDR3 protein: CASSNQGRGNYGYTF

CDR3 length: 15
D gene: TRBD1
V gene: TRBV9
J gene: TRBJ1-2
CDR3 DNA: TGTGCCAGCAGCGTATCTGTAGGGGGCGATTATGGCTACACCTTC
CDR3 protein: CASSVSVGGDYGYTF